A single sample gave rise to the 19 T cell receptor beta chains below, sequenced in a study of early T cells in non-severe SARS-CoV-2 infection. MiXCR, run by TCRdb on the 5' RACE reads, gives a single entry per CDR3 protein. The sample lists roughly 100,000 distinct CDR3 sequences, about an eighth seen once, with 6% to 7% in the top ten. The sample comprised whole blood. Every receptor here comes from an adult who was a healthcare worker with PCR-confirmed SARS-CoV-2 infection or an uninfected control (not recorded which).

This clonotype was counted many times. The chain is built from TRBV3-1 and TRBJ1-1, with D possibly TRBD1 on 5 matching bases. The germline V and J ends were trimmed by 6 bases and 6 bases, with 14 bases remaining between them. The CDR3 has 13 amino acids. CDR1 and CDR2 from the germline V gene are LGHDT and YNNKEL (reference sequence). The CDR3 coding sequence is TGTGCCAGCAGTCGTCAGGGCGGCGCTGAAGCTTTCTTT. It is translated as CASSRQGGAEAFF. Complete variable domain (other parts from reference TRBV3-1 and TRBJ1-1): DTAVSQTPKYLVTQMGNDKSIKCEQNLGHDTMYWYKQDSKKFLKIMFSYNNKELIINETVPNRFSPKSPDKAHLNLHINSLELGDSAVYFCASSRQGGAEAFFGQGTRLTVV.

The rearrangement joins TRBV27 to TRBJ2-1, with D perhaps matching TRBD1 (6 bases). Trimming shortened V by 7 bases and J by 0 bases, and 10 bases separated the two germline ends. CDR1 MNHEY and CDR2 SMNVEV come from the germline V gene (reference sequence). The CDR3 totals 14 residues. This CDR3 is CASTRGISYNEQFF. The CDR3 nucleotides read TGTGCCAGCACGAGGGGGATCTCCTACAATGAGCAGTTCTTC.

This clonotype has just a few counts. The V and J genes are TRBV7-2 and TRBJ2-3; the D is unclear. CDR1 and CDR2 (germline): SGHTA, FQGNSA. V lost 1 base and J lost 0, with 8 bases in between. The CDR3 length is 15 residues. The CDR3, as DNA: TGTGCCAGCAGCTTAGGAATACACAGCACAGATACGCAGTATTTT. As protein: CASSLGIHSTDTQYF.

This clonotype was recorded at least ten times. The chain employs TRBV6-6 and TRBJ1-2, with D tentatively TRBD1 (6 bases). From germline, CDR1 is MNHNY and CDR2 SVGAGI (reference sequence). Trimming took 4 bases from V and 3 from J, leaving 18 bases between them. CDR3 length: 16 amino acids. Here the CDR3 reads CASSSSWGRGDYGYTF. DNA of the CDR3: TGTGCCAGCAGTTCCTCGTGGGGCAGGGGAGACTATGGCTACACCTTC.

This clonotype was seen repeatedly, ten times or more. This chain links TRBV4-3 with TRBJ1-1; D unclear. V lost 1 base and J lost 1, with 4 bases in between. Germline loops: CDR1 LGHNA, CDR2 YSLEER. CDR3 length: 13 residues. This chain's CDR3 is CASSQGSNTEAFF. The CDR3 nucleotides read TGCGCCAGCAGCCAAGGCTCGAACACTGAAGCTTTCTTT.

The chain recombines TRBV12-3 or TRBV12-4 with TRBJ2-7; 10 bases align to TRBD1. J gave up 6 bases and V 0 bases, and 8 bases lay outside the gene matches. This CDR3 has 16 amino acids. The DNA for the CDR3 is TGTGCCAGCAGTTTAGCACCGGGACAGGGGTACAGCGAGCAGTACTTC. Its protein product is CASSLAPGQGYSEQYF.

This clonotype was counted a few times. The V and J genes are TRBV2 and TRBJ2-7; 12 bases align to TRBD2. The germline CDR1 and CDR2 sequences are SNHLY and FYNNEI. This CDR3 spans 12 amino acids. V trimming: 8 bases; J trimming: 6 bases; junction bases outside the gene matches: 2. The CDR3 loop is CASGGLAGEQYF. The CDR3 DNA sequence: TGTGCCAGCGGGGGACTAGCGGGCGAGCAGTACTTC.

V gene TRBV3-1 combines with J gene TRBJ2-1; D is uncertain. With 3 bases removed from V and 4 bases from J, the gap between germline ends came to 4 bases. There are 12 residues in the CDR3. Germline CDR1 LGHDT, CDR2 YNNKEL (reference sequence). CDR3 DNA: TGTGCCAGCAGCCATCTGTACAATGAGCAGTTCTTC. It specifies CASSHLYNEQFF.

This chain uses TRBV27 with TRBJ2-7; D call uncertain. Trimming cost V 6 bases and J 3 bases, with 12 bases left between them. Germline V gene lookup returns CDR1 MNHEY and CDR2 SMNVEV (reference sequence). The CDR3 sequence is 13 residues long. This CDR3 reads CASRDASRYEQYF. CDR3 DNA: TGTGCCAGCAGGGACGCGAGCCGCTACGAGCAGTACTTC.

The chain carries TRBV7-2 and TRBJ2-7; the D gene is possibly TRBD2 (5 bases). The CDR3 sequence is 14 residues long. V was cut by 4 bases and J by 2 bases, with 12 bases left in between. Per germline, CDR1 SGHTA and CDR2 FQGNSA. The CDR3 here is CASSSSLGPYEQYF. CDR3 sequence (DNA): TGTGCCAGCAGCTCCTCACTAGGTCCCTACGAGCAGTACTTC. The whole variable domain, remainder taken from reference TRBV7-2 and TRBJ2-7, is GAGVSQSPSNKVTEKGKDVELRCDPISGHTALYWYRQSLGQGLEFLIYFQGNSAPDKSGLPSDRFSAERTGGSVSTLTIQRTQQEDSAVYLCASSSSLGPYEQYFGPGTRLTVT.

There are many counts of this clonotype. The chain links TRBV4-3 to TRBJ2-2; 12 bases are a match to TRBD2. V trimming: 0 bases; J trimming: 5 bases; junction bases outside the gene matches: 4. Germline-derived CDR1 and CDR2 are LGHNA and YSLEER. This CDR3 region has 17 residues. CDR3 region: CASSQELAGGGTGELFF. CDR3 nucleotides: TGCGCCAGCAGCCAAGAACTAGCGGGAGGTGGAACCGGGGAGCTGTTTTTT.

The rearrangement joins TRBV6-5 to TRBJ1-6; 8 bases align to TRBD1. Germline trimming cut 5 bases from V and 8 bases from J; bases unmatched to any gene: 14. The CDR3 length is 17 residues. Germline CDR1 and CDR2: MNHEY and SVGAGI. The CDR3 DNA reads as TGTGCCAGCAGTCTGTATTTTGGACAGGGCGGAGATTCACCCCTCCACTTT. Protein: CASSLYFGQGGDSPLHF.

This clonotype occurred a few times. The chain employs TRBV28 and TRBJ2-7, with D perhaps matching TRBD1 or TRBD2 (6 bases each). Germline V gene data show CDR1 as MDHEN and CDR2 as SYDVKM. Trimming removed 6 bases from V and 4 bases from J, with 16 bases in between. This CDR3 is 14 amino acids long. This CDR3 is CASSLTGATYEQYF. The DNA of the CDR3 is TGTGCCAGCAGCTTGACGGGGGCGACATACGAGCAGTACTTC.

This clonotype was seen ten or more times. The chain joins TRBV12-3 or TRBV12-4 to TRBJ2-4; D call uncertain. The CDR3 spans 16 residues. Trimming removed 7 bases from V and 4 bases from J, with 20 bases in between. CDR3 loop: CASKDATERIKNIQYF. CDR3 bases: TGTGCCAGCAAAGATGCAACGGAACGGATTAAAAACATTCAGTACTTC.

This clonotype was counted many times. The chain links TRBV28 to TRBJ2-7; D tentatively reads TRBD1 or TRBD2 (5 bases each). V was trimmed by 4 bases and J by 0 bases, leaving 16 bases between them. Germline loops: CDR1 MDHEN, CDR2 SYDVKM. The CDR3 length is 16 residues. CDR3 protein: CASSSPWDGRSYEQYF. The CDR3 DNA is TGTGCCAGCAGTTCCCCTTGGGACGGACGCTCCTACGAGCAGTACTTC.

This clonotype has a handful of counts. The V gene is TRBV29-1, the J gene TRBJ2-7; possibly TRBD1 for D (6 bases). V dropped 6 bases and J dropped 3 bases, with 12 bases sitting between them. The CDR3 covers 12 residues. CDR1 and CDR2 (germline): SQVTM, ANQGSEA. CDR3 loop: CSVGQRSYEQYF. The CDR3 nucleotides are TGCAGCGTAGGACAGCGTAGCTACGAGCAGTACTTC.

There are a few counts of this clonotype. The chain combines TRBV28 with TRBJ2-3; tentatively, D is TRBD2 (6 bases). Trimming took off 3 bases at V and 6 bases at J, with 19 bases between the two ends. Germline V gives CDR1 MDHEN, CDR2 SYDVKM. The CDR3 is 16 residues long. The CDR3, as DNA: TGTGCCAGCAGTTTTTCCGAGGGCGGGATTGGGGATACGCAGTATTTT. As protein: CASSFSEGGIGDTQYF.

This clonotype appeared many times. The rearrangement links TRBV29-1 to TRBJ2-3; 9 nucleotides match TRBD1. CDR3 length: 15 residues. J was trimmed by 3 bases and V by 6 bases; bases with no gene match: 10. Looked up from germline, CDR1 is SQVTM and CDR2 is ANQGSEA. CDR3 protein: CSVSLGQGLTDTQYF. CDR3 nucleotide sequence: TGCAGCGTCTCCTTAGGACAGGGGTTGACAGATACGCAGTATTTT.

This clonotype appeared a single time. V gene TRBV7-9 combines with J gene TRBJ2-1; perhaps TRBD2 as D (6 bases). Trimming removed 8 bases at V and 9 bases at J, with 8 bases between. The CDR3 contains 10 residues. Germline values: CDR1 SEHNR, CDR2 FQNEAQ (reference sequence). DNA for the CDR3: TGTGCCAGCGGCGGGGTTGAGCAGTTCTTC. Amino acid sequence: CASGGVEQFF.